This T cell receptor (beta chain) was obtained from a study of T cells in Graves' hyperthyroidism and ophthalmopathy. Study outcomes and limitations: Separating ophthalmopathy from stable hyperthyroidism was achieved by a 13 V-J model.

Germline CDR1 KGHSH, CDR2 LQKENI. The CDR3 totals 16 residues. The trim removed 1 base at V and 5 bases at J, leaving 7 bases unmatched. In this sample, this clonotype turned up many times. Its antigen is unknown. The CDR3 regions of TCR beta were amplified from RNA transcripts. First-round RT-PCR with HTBI primers amplified the TCR CDR3 region. Each CDR3 protein gets one entry after TCRdb re-called the multiplex PCR reads with MiXCR. The sample lists 480,000 or so distinct CDR3 sequences, 13% to 15% occurring once. The sequenced material came from blood. This clonotype was obtained from a woman between 18 and 30 years old with Graves' hyperthyroidism. The genes are TRBV18 and TRBJ2-3, with 9 bases aligning to TRBD2. CDR3 region: CASSPRGLAQKDTQYF. Here the CDR3 DNA reads TGTGCCAGCTCACCACGGGGACTAGCTCAGAAAGATACGCAGTATTTT.